What follows is one T cell receptor beta chain and its context. In Seattle, patients joined the study during active infection and were tracked longitudinally. The data were obtained in a study of blood T cell repertoires in COVID-19. Across the whole study: Material from acute and convalescent COVID-19 was sourced from the United States, Italy and Spain.

This CDR3 contains 13 residues. Germline values: CDR1 SQVTM, CDR2 ANQGSEA. The V end lost 4 bases, the J end lost 2 bases, and 9 bases lay between the germline ends. The protocol was immunoSEQ multiplex PCR, while the TCRdb copy is restricted to in-frame clones and leaves out a portion. The repertoire holds about 200,000 clones, with approximately 91% as singletons. The clonotype was recovered from a man aged 50 to 59 with COVID-19, enrolled during active disease. The chain uses TRBV29-1 and TRBJ1-5, with D hard to call. The specimen sequenced was peripheral blood. The CDR3 loop reads CSVAGGGNQPQHF. In DNA form, the CDR3 reads TGCAGCGTTGCTGGAGGAGGCAATCAGCCCCAGCATTTT.